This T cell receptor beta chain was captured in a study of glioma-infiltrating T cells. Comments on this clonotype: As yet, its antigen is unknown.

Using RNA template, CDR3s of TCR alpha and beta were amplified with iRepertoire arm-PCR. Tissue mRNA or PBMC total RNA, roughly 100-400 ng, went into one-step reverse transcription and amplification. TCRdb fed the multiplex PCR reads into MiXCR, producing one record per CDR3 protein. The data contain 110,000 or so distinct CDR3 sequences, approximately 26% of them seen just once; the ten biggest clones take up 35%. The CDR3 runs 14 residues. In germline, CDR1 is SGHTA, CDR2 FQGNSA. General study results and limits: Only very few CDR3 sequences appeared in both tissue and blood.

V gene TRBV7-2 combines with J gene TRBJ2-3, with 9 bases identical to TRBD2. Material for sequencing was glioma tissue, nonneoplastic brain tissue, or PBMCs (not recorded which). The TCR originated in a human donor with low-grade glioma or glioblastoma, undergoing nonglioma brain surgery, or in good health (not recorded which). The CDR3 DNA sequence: TGTGTTAGCAGCTTAACCCCTCGGACTAGCGCGCAGTATTTT. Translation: CVSSLTPRTSAQYF. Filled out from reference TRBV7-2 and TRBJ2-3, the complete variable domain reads GAGVSQSPSNKVTEKGKDVELRCDPISGHTALYWYRQSLGQGLEFLIYFQGNSAPDKSGLPSDRFSAERTGGSVSTLTIQRTQQEDSAVYLCVSSLTPRTSAQYFGPGTRLTVL.